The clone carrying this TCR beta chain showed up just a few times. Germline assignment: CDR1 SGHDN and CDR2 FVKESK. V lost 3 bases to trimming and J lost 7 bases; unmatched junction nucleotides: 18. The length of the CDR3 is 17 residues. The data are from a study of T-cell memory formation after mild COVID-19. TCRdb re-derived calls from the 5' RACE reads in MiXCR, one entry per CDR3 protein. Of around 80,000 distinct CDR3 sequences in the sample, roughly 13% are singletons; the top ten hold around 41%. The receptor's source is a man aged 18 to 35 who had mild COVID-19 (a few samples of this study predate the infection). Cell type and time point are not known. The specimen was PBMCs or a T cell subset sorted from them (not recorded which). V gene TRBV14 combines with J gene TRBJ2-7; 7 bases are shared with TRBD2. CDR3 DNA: TGTGCCAGCAGCCACGACCTCTGGGGGGGGTCGACCGGTGAGCAGTACTTC. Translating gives CASSHDLWGGSTGEQYF.